This T cell receptor beta chain originates from a study of lymphopenia after photon versus proton radiotherapy. Study-wide results and limits: Proton therapy kept repertoires fairly stable, unlike photons, which gained effector/memory cells. Survival link was tested only in deceased patients; proton benefit remains a possibility.

Comment on this clone: Its antigen is still unknown.

Assay: immunoSEQ multiplex PCR; the TCRdb copy retains only in-frame clones and omits some. The sample has 15,000 or so clones, 85% to 90% seen once. The germline gives CDR1 SNHLY, CDR2 FYNNEI. Trimming at V came to 5 bases and at J to 4 bases, leaving 8 bases not matched to a gene. This CDR3 has 15 amino acids. The TCR originated in a man aged 65 to 79 with pancreatic cancer. The V call is TRBV2, the J call TRBJ1-1, with 9 bases that match TRBD1. The source material was peripheral blood, sampled from a patient treated with proton-based radiotherapy. Here the CDR3 reads CASSPRDRASTEAFF. The CDR3 DNA sequence: TGTGCCAGCAGTCCGCGGGACAGGGCTTCCACTGAAGCTTTCTTT.